Following are 3 T cell receptor beta chains from one sample sequenced in a study of response to subunit inactivated influenza vaccine. Each CDR3 protein is one row after TCRdb ran MiXCR on the RT-PCR reads. The sample comprises more than 450,000 distinct CDR3 sequences, over 9.5% of which are singletons, and roughly a tenth rests with the top ten. The specimen was PBMCs from blood, collected on the day of vaccination. Every receptor here comes from a man aged 45-60 years who received an inactivated influenza vaccine.

This clonotype appeared a few times. The genes are TRBV6-1 and TRBJ2-3; D remains ambiguous. V lost 7 bases and J 1 base, leaving 9 bases between the germline ends. This CDR3 contains 13 residues. Germline CDR1 reads MNHNS; CDR2 reads SASEGT. CDR3 sequence: CASKDARTDTQYF. CDR3 sequence (DNA): TGTGCCAGCAAGGATGCGCGCACAGATACGCAGTATTTT.

The sample holds a few counts of this clonotype. The genes are TRBV10-3 and TRBJ2-7; 7 nucleotides align to TRBD1. Trimming took 6 bases from V and 3 from J; bases not matched to a gene: 5. The CDR3 covers 13 residues. Germline V lookup: CDR1 ENHRY, CDR2 SYGVKD. CDR3 nucleotide sequence: TGTGCCATCAGGACAGGGCCCTTCTACGAGCAGTACTTC. Amino acid sequence: CAIRTGPFYEQYF.

This clonotype showed up many times. The V gene is TRBV4-3, the J gene TRBJ2-3; TRBD2 matches at 14 bases. CDR3 length: 15 residues. Trimming at V came to 3 bases and at J to 6 bases, leaving 2 bases not matched to a gene. From germline, CDR1 is LGHNA and CDR2 YSLEER. This chain's CDR3 is CASSHGTSGGDTQYF. The CDR3 DNA reads as TGCGCCAGCAGCCACGGGACTAGCGGGGGCGATACGCAGTATTTT.